The T cell receptor beta chain described here comes from a study of blood T cell repertoires in COVID-19. Study details: The study drew acute and convalescent COVID-19 samples from the United States, Italy and Spain. Sources were T cells, B-cell-depleted T cells, or PBMCs; the material itself was cDNA or gDNA.

Data came from immunoSEQ multiplex PCR; TCRdb stores just in-frame clones and leaves some out. This sample has around 200,000 clones, with about 84% found just once. Germline CDR1 reads MNHEY; CDR2 reads SVGAGI. J was trimmed by 2 bases and V by 5 bases; bases with no gene match: 4. CDR3 length: 14 residues. The chain joins TRBV6-5 to TRBJ2-3; TRBD2 agrees at 7 bases. The sequenced material came from peripheral blood. The TCR comes from a human donor in a cohort sampled during active COVID-19. The CDR3 DNA follows: TGTGCCAGCAGTACGGGGGGATCCACAGATACGCAGTATTTT. Its translation is CASSTGGSTDTQYF.